This paragraph reports one T cell receptor (beta chain). Assay: immunoSEQ multiplex PCR; the TCRdb copy retains only in-frame clones and omits some. The sample includes tens of thousands of clones, less than 90% of them seen just once. This CDR3 is built from 15 residues. The V gene's germline CDR1 is SGHTA and CDR2 FQGNSA. Trimming removed 5 bases from V and 4 bases from J; junction bases left unmatched: 10. The entry originates in a study of blood T cell repertoires in COVID-19. The sequenced sample consisted of peripheral blood. The chain has TRBV7-2 and TRBJ2-7, with 8 bases matching TRBD1. This receptor was obtained from a human donor with active COVID-19. The donor label of this sample is uncertain. The CDR3 region has the DNA TGTGCCAGCAGCCCACAGACAGGGGCGGTTTACGAGCAGTACTTC. Translated, it gives CASSPQTGAVYEQYF.